This TCR beta chain was found in a study of PD-1 blockade in classical Hodgkin lymphoma. General observations from the study: Whatever underlies the repertoire differences (possibly disease activity or prior therapy) remains undefined.

Method: immunoSEQ multiplex PCR; TCRdb's copy keeps in-frame clones and lacks some. The repertoire has about 28,000 clones, about four fifths of them found once; the top ten carry about a sixth. The time point was: cycle 4 day 1 (C4D1), after 5 to 7 weeks of nivolumab. In every patient, relapse followed autologous stem cell transplantation, while exposure to brentuximab vedotin differed. As for this clone: The antigen is undetermined.

V was shortened by 4 bases and J by 3 bases, with 5 bases between the two germline ends. This CDR3 contains 12 residues. Germline V gene data show CDR1 as SGHNT and CDR2 as YYREEE (reference sequence). The source was peripheral blood mononuclear cells (PBMCs), collected before the fourth cycle of nivolumab. The chain is built from TRBV5-4 and TRBJ1-5; D call uncertain. The TCR originated in a human donor with classical Hodgkin lymphoma. The CDR3 loop reads CASSRDNQPQHF. The CDR3 DNA follows: TGTGCCAGCAGCCGGGACAATCAGCCCCAGCATTTT.